These 29 T cell receptor beta chains share one sample of origin, sequenced in a study of shared clonotypes between healthy human individuals. Sequenced by immunoSEQ multiplex PCR; TCRdb stores in-frame clones only, minus some. Among 850,000 to 1,200,000 clones listed, about 74% were seen once. Sequenced input: memory CD4+ T cells sorted from blood. Subset in this sample: CD45RA-negative fraction. These receptors originate from a man aged 18-30 years in good health.

As to this clone: This specimen includes other DNA sequences encoding the same CDR3. V usage is TRBV7-9 and J usage is TRBJ2-1, with no clear D. Germline CDR1 is SEHNR and CDR2 is FQNEAQ (reference sequence). The CDR3 extends over 13 amino acids. Between the trimmed V and J ends, which lost 2 bases and 1 base, there was a span of 3 bases. The CDR3 DNA reads TGTGCCAGCAGCTTAAGTTCCTACAATGAGCAGTTCTTC. It yields the protein CASSLSSYNEQFF.

The chain couples TRBV28 to TRBJ1-2; D remains unclear. The CDR3 sequence is 14 residues long. The germline V gene has CDR1 MDHEN and CDR2 SYDVKM. Deletions cut 1 base from V and 4 bases from J, with 10 bases between. CDR3 coding DNA: TGTGCCAGCAGTTTATTGGGCAGAATCTATGGCTACACCTTC. It is translated as CASSLLGRIYGYTF.

The genes are TRBV28 and TRBJ2-7, with D possibly TRBD2 on 7 matching bases. The CDR3 consists of 13 residues. V lost 9 bases and J lost 6, with 18 bases in between. Germline V gene sequence: CDR1 MDHEN, CDR2 SYDVKM. The CDR3 region is CASSRGGNSEQYF. The CDR3 DNA is TGTGCCAGTTCTCGCGGGGGCAATTCCGAGCAGTACTTC.

The V gene is TRBV29-1, the J gene TRBJ2-5; TRBD2 matches 8 bases. Trimming took 8 bases from V and 5 from J; bases not matched to a gene: 13. CDR3 length: 14 amino acids. Germline assignment: CDR1 SQVTM and CDR2 ANQGSEA. CDR3 sequence reads: CSHSGTSSVETQYF. CDR3 sequence (DNA): TGCAGCCACTCCGGGACTAGTTCGGTTGAGACCCAGTACTTC.

The V and J genes are TRBV5-1 and TRBJ2-3; no reliable D call. The CDR3 totals 15 residues. Germline V gene data show CDR1 as SGHRS and CDR2 as YFSETQ. The V and J ends lost 2 bases and 2 bases respectively, with 12 bases between them. The CDR3 region is CASSFGRQHTDTQYF. CDR3 in DNA: TGCGCCAGCAGCTTTGGCAGGCAGCACACAGATACGCAGTATTTT. Together with reference TRBV5-1 and TRBJ2-3, the CDR3 gives the full variable domain: KAGVTQTPRYLIKTRGQQVTLSCSPISGHRSVSWYQQTPGQGLQFLFEYFSETQRNKGNFPGRFSGRQFSNSRSEMNVSTLELGDSALYLCASSFGRQHTDTQYFGPGTRLTVL.

With respect to this clone: With a much larger clone just one base away, this may be a read error. The V gene is TRBV2, the J gene TRBJ2-7; TRBD1 matches 11 bases. The germline V gene has CDR1 SNHLY and CDR2 FYNNEI. The CDR3 is made up of 14 amino acids. The V gene end was trimmed by 6 bases and the J gene end by 2 bases; junction bases not matched to a gene: 3. For the CDR3, the DNA is TGTGCCAGCAGGAGGGGACAGGGGGCCTACGAGCAGTACTTC. Its protein is CASRRGQGAYEQYF.

The chain carries TRBV15 and TRBJ2-2; perhaps TRBD1 as D (6 bases). The CDR3 extends over 16 amino acids. V was clipped by 1 base and J by 1 base, with 10 bases between them. Germline loops: CDR1 LNHNV, CDR2 YYDKDF (reference sequence). The DNA of the CDR3 is TGTGCCACCAGCAGAGTCGGACAGAGGAACACCGGGGAGCTGTTTTTT. It yields the protein CATSRVGQRNTGELFF.

The chain is built from TRBV6-1 and TRBJ1-1, with no clear D. CDR1 and CDR2 (germline): MNHNS, SASEGT. Trimming cost V 7 bases and J 0 bases, with 12 bases left between them. The CDR3 runs to 14 residues. Written as DNA, the CDR3 is TGTGCCAGCACCCTTGTCGACCTGAACACTGAAGCTTTCTTT. This encodes CASTLVDLNTEAFF.

This clone appeared many times. The genes are TRBV10-3 and TRBJ2-5, with 8 positions matching TRBD1. The CDR3 length is 15 residues. Germline V gene sequence: CDR1 ENHRY, CDR2 SYGVKD. The ends lost 2 bases at V and 5 bases at J; junction bases unmatched: 7. The CDR3 loop reads CAISEPTGAKETQYF. Here the CDR3 DNA reads TGTGCCATCAGTGAGCCGACAGGGGCGAAGGAGACCCAGTACTTC.

This clone was counted a few times. The rearrangement uses TRBV10-2 and TRBJ2-3, with 12 bases aligning to TRBD2. This CDR3 has 15 amino acids. The germline V gene encodes CDR1 WSHSY and CDR2 SAAADI. With 8 bases clipped from V and 5 bases from J, the junction kept 8 bases outside the gene matches. CDR3 region: CASRTSLAGGDTQYF. The CDR3 DNA reads TGCGCCAGCCGGACCTCACTAGCGGGAGGAGATACGCAGTATTTT.

The chain employs TRBV29-1 and TRBJ2-5; TRBD1 matches 10 bases. From germline, CDR1 is SQVTM and CDR2 ANQGSEA. V shed 5 bases, J shed 7 bases, and the junction held 7 bases outside the gene matches. The CDR3 length is 13 residues. In nucleotides, the CDR3 is TGCAGCGTTACCGGGACAGGGGACGGGACCCAGTACTTC. This gives the protein CSVTGTGDGTQYF. The whole variable domain, remainder taken from reference TRBV29-1 and TRBJ2-5, is SAVISQKPSRDICQRGTSLTIQCQVDSQVTMMFWYRQQPGQSLTLIATANQGSEATYESGFVIDKFPISRPNLTFSTLTVSNMSPEDSSIYLCSVTGTGDGTQYFGPGTRLLVL.

The CDR3 bases are TGTGCCAGTAGCTTCCGACAGAATTCACCCCTCCACTTT. It yields the protein CASSFRQNSPLHF. The V and J genes are TRBV19 and TRBJ1-6, with a possible D match to TRBD1 (5 bases). CDR1 and CDR2 from the germline V gene are LNHDA and SQIVND (reference sequence). The CDR3 is made up of 13 amino acids. Trimming stripped 6 bases from V and 7 bases from J, with 10 bases between.

V and J are TRBV7-2 and TRBJ2-7; 9 nucleotides agree with TRBD1. V shed 0 bases, J shed 3 bases, and the junction held 3 bases outside the gene matches. Germline V gene sequence: CDR1 SGHTA, CDR2 FQGNSA. The CDR3 is 15 residues long. CDR3 residues: CASSLASGQGYEQYF. CDR3 nucleotides: TGTGCCAGCAGCTTAGCCTCGGGACAGGGCTACGAGCAGTACTTC.

This chain joins TRBV5-1 and TRBJ2-1; 11 bases fit TRBD2. After removal of 4 bases from V and 5 bases from J, the junction contained 14 bases not matched to a gene. The CDR3 extends over 18 amino acids. Germline CDR1 is SGHRS and CDR2 is YFSETQ. The CDR3 coding sequence is TGCGCCAGCAGCCTGGATCCTGTGCTAGCGGGAGGCAACAATGAGCAGTTCTTC. It encodes CASSLDPVLAGGNNEQFF.

The chain joins TRBV19 to TRBJ1-1; perhaps TRBD1 as D (5 bases). The V and J ends lost 5 bases and 4 bases respectively, with 11 bases between them. Germline loops: CDR1 LNHDA, CDR2 SQIVND (reference sequence). This CDR3 spans 13 amino acids. Here the CDR3 reads CASSAVGVTEAFF. For the CDR3, the DNA is TGTGCCAGTAGTGCTGTGGGGGTCACTGAAGCTTTCTTT.

V usage is TRBV5-1 and J usage is TRBJ1-2; 7 bases agree with TRBD1. This CDR3 region has 14 residues. Germline V gene sequence: CDR1 SGHRS, CDR2 YFSETQ. The ends lost 2 bases at V and 6 bases at J; junction bases unmatched: 7. The CDR3 coding sequence is TGCGCCAGCAGCTTAGAGGACAGGAGGAATGGCTACACCTTC. As protein: CASSLEDRRNGYTF.

This clone was recorded many times. The chain uses TRBV6-5 and TRBJ1-6, with 9 positions matching TRBD1. CDR3 size: 14 residues. Trimming cost V 6 bases and J 7 bases; bases outside gene matches: 4. The germline gives CDR1 MNHEY, CDR2 SVGAGI. As DNA, the CDR3 is TGTGCCAGCAGAATCGGGACAGGGAATTCACCCCTCCACTTT. Translation: CASRIGTGNSPLHF.

This sequence joins TRBV25-1 and TRBJ2-1; 9 bases map to TRBD1. Germline assignment: CDR1 MGHDK and CDR2 SYGVNS. The CDR3 runs 16 residues. V was clipped by 1 base and J by 4 bases; unmatched bases: 5. Written as DNA, the CDR3 is TGTGCCAGCAGTGAATTAACGACAGGGGGATACAATGAGCAGTTCTTC. Protein sequence: CASSELTTGGYNEQFF.

This chain connects TRBV10-2 to TRBJ1-5, with D perhaps TRBD1 (5 bases). Trimming stripped 2 bases from V and 6 bases from J, with 17 bases between. The CDR3 is made up of 16 amino acids. Germline CDR1 is WSHSY and CDR2 is SAAADI. The CDR3 DNA reads TGCGCCAGCAGTGAGCCAACTAGCGGGGCAGGTCAGCCCCAGCATTTT. Translating it yields CASSEPTSGAGQPQHF.

The chain links TRBV28 to TRBJ1-5; perhaps TRBD1 as D (5 bases). The CDR3 is 20 amino acids. Germline CDR1 is MDHEN and CDR2 is SYDVKM. Trimming pared 2 bases from V and 2 bases from J, leaving 25 bases between. As DNA, the CDR3 is TGTGCCAGCAGTTTAGGGTCGTTAGGGGCGGCCTGGGCAGGCAATCAGCCCCAGCATTTT. Translated, it gives CASSLGSLGAAWAGNQPQHF.

V gene TRBV5-1 combines with J gene TRBJ1-3; 8 nucleotides align to TRBD1. Trimming took 5 bases from V and 5 from J; bases not matched to a gene: 6. Germline V CDR1 and CDR2: SGHRS, YFSETQ. The CDR3 sequence is 14 residues long. The CDR3 DNA sequence: TGCGCCAGCAGTTTCGGACAGGGCCGAAACACCATATATTTT. Translation: CASSFGQGRNTIYF.

The V gene is TRBV18, the J gene TRBJ2-5; 7 bases line up with TRBD1. Per germline, CDR1 KGHSH and CDR2 LQKENI. This CDR3 has 15 amino acids. V dropped 1 base and J dropped 1; count of bases not matched to a gene: 3. The CDR3 nucleotides read TGTGCCAGCTCACCACTAAGGACAGGCCAAGAGACCCAGTACTTC. Its translation: CASSPLRTGQETQYF.

The chain carries TRBV19 and TRBJ1-6; D ambiguous. This CDR3 has 14 residues. V dropped 3 bases and J dropped 7 bases, with 10 bases sitting between them. The germline CDR1 and CDR2 sequences are LNHDA and SQIVND (reference sequence). DNA of the CDR3: TGTGCCAGTAGTATGCGGGGAGGAAATTCACCCCTCCACTTT. Its protein is CASSMRGGNSPLHF.

This CDR3 is CASSEEWREHGTDTQYF. CDR3 coding DNA: TGCGCCAGCAGTGAAGAGTGGCGGGAGCACGGCACAGATACGCAGTATTTT. The chain uses TRBV10-2 and TRBJ2-3, with 7 bases that match TRBD2. With 3 bases clipped from V and 1 base from J, the junction kept 10 bases outside the gene matches. Per the germline V gene, CDR1 is WSHSY and CDR2 is SAAADI. This CDR3 has 17 amino acids.

This chain joins TRBV30 and TRBJ2-3; 13 positions match TRBD2. CDR1 and CDR2 from the germline V gene are GTSNPN and SVGIG (reference sequence). This CDR3 spans 13 amino acids. J was trimmed by 6 bases and V by 5 bases; bases with no gene match: 2. The CDR3 reads CAWGLAGADTQYF. The CDR3 DNA reads as TGTGCCTGGGGACTAGCGGGGGCCGATACGCAGTATTTT. Drawing the rest from reference TRBV30 and TRBJ2-3, the complete variable domain is SQTIHQWPATLVQPVGSPLSLECTVEGTSNPNLYWYRQAAGRGLQLLFYSVGIGQISSEVPQNLSASRPQDRQFILSSKKLLLSDSGFYLCAWGLAGADTQYFGPGTRLTVL.

A remark on this clone: At the DNA level, this CDR3 is encoded by other sequences in the same sample as well. The J gene is TRBJ2-7, the V gene TRBV5-1; D is uncertain. There are 12 residues in the CDR3. The V end lost 0 bases, the J end lost 3 bases, and 4 bases lay between the germline ends. The germline CDR1 and CDR2 sequences are SGHRS and YFSETQ. CDR3 nucleotide sequence: TGCGCCAGCAGCTTGGCTGACTACGAGCAGTACTTC. Translating it yields CASSLADYEQYF.

V is TRBV6-5 and J is TRBJ1-1, with D possibly matching TRBD1 (6 bases). The germline V gene encodes CDR1 MNHEY and CDR2 SVGAGI. Trimming took off 4 bases at V and 0 bases at J, with 9 bases between the two ends. There are 14 residues in the CDR3. The CDR3 region has the DNA TGTGCCAGCAGTTCTCCAGGGGTGAACACTGAAGCTTTCTTT. This gives the protein CASSSPGVNTEAFF.

This chain joins TRBV7-2 and TRBJ2-2, with D perhaps TRBD1 or TRBD2 (5 bases each). The CDR3 is 15 amino acids. Trimming removed 2 bases from V and 1 base from J, with 8 bases in between. Germline V CDR1 and CDR2: SGHTA, FQGNSA. CDR3: CASSLPGLNTGELFF. CDR3 nucleotides: TGTGCCAGCAGCTTACCGGGGCTGAACACCGGGGAGCTGTTTTTT.

This chain uses TRBV4-1 with TRBJ2-3, with a tentative D call TRBD2 (5 bases). With 3 bases removed from V and 2 bases from J, the gap between germline ends came to 9 bases. CDR1 and CDR2 from the germline V gene are MGHRA and YSYEKL. This CDR3 contains 14 residues. CDR3: CASSQDLLTDTQYF. Written as DNA, the CDR3 is TGCGCCAGCAGCCAGGACTTACTCACAGATACGCAGTATTTT.